The present entry profiles one TCR beta chain with its context. Its antigen has not been determined. One base away there is no much larger clone; base qualities are not given. Library generation was performed with the immunoSEQ multiplex PCR assay. The original methods were these. To diagnose cytomegalovirus status from the catalog of TCR beta chain sequences, a statistical classification framework was built. This is the immuneACCESS table as TCRdb keeps it, with only in-frame sequences that have V and J called. A part of the clones is gone; compared with another copy, unresolved V genes explain less than half, and the rest is unexplained. That table furnishes V, J and clone size, whereas the DNA furnished D and trimming. This sample has about 120,000 clones in its table, and 75% to 90% of those were observed once. The biggest ten clones account for about 1% of the sample. The data stem from a study of cytomegalovirus exposure and HLA in healthy donors (dated by TCRdb to between 2016 and 2019). Regarding the study in general: According to a later analysis, one platform produced both the approximately 110 validation repertoires and the approximately 670 repertoires of the first cohort. The study aimed to test whether signatures of past pathogen exposure could be identified by cataloging public T cell receptors. In addition to the first cohort of 666 subjects, a separate validation cohort of under 150 different subjects was used. To predict cytomegalovirus infection status, the study combined high-throughput TCR immunosequencing, statistical association of individual TCRs with disease status, and machine learning. Broader findings and caveats from the paper: Across donors, most TCR sequences were observed very rarely, whereas some public TCRs were present in many individuals. A total of roughly 160 TCR beta chains were listed by the study as associated with cytomegalovirus. In vitro tests confirmed that a few of the cytomegalovirus-associated TCR beta chains recognize cytomegalovirus antigens. The authors suggested that the approach could potentially be extended to other disease states and immunological phenotypes. All 110 or so repertoires were used to score co-occurrence in the validation cohort in a later analysis, because that analysis had no HLA typing for the cohort. In a later analysis, TCRs clustered in the first cohort were found to also tend to co-occur in the 130 or so validation repertoires, with approximately 94% of cluster scores above 0. In both the original and validation cohorts, the classifier was reported to diagnose cytomegalovirus status with high specificity and sensitivity.

Donors formed part of the validation cohort, which comprised 120 subjects and was distinct from the first cohort of under 850 subjects. Trimming takes 5 bases off V and 3 bases off J; junction bases not matched to a gene: 2. Taken from the germline V gene, the CDR1 and CDR2 loops are SGHTA and FQGNSA. There are 14 amino acids in the CDR3, from cysteine to phenylalanine inclusive. The sequence is cut down to CDR3 DNA, 42 bases in frame from base 1. The TCR was taken from a woman younger than 30 in good health and CMV-seronegative. The rearrangement combines TRBV7-2 with TRBJ1-3, and 9 junctional nucleotides match TRBD1. What was sequenced was PBMCs. The CDR3 reads as follows: CASSQTGGGNTIYF. The nucleotide sequence reads as follows: TGTGCCAGCAGCCAGACAGGGGGTGGAAACACCATATATTTT.